This passage covers 2 T cell receptor beta chains from one sample sequenced in a study of T cells after yellow fever vaccination. TCRdb re-called the 5' RACE reads with MiXCR, one entry per CDR3 protein. The profile shows a few hundred thousand distinct CDR3 sequences, over 4% of them singletons. Here the sequenced sample was PBMCs, taken 5 days after the yellow fever booster vaccination. These TCRs come from a man younger than 30 who received the YFV17D yellow fever vaccine.

The V and J genes are TRBV6-5 and TRBJ1-5; 9 positions match TRBD1. J gave up 2 bases and V 4 bases, and 18 bases lay outside the gene matches. Germline V lookup: CDR1 MNHEY, CDR2 SVGAGI. This CDR3 has 20 amino acids. The CDR3 reads CASSSRKTGGSRYGNQPQHF. The CDR3 bases are TGTGCCAGCAGTTCCCGTAAGACAGGGGGATCCAGATACGGCAATCAGCCCCAGCATTTT.

This clonotype was detected only a few times. The chain is built from TRBV7-9 and TRBJ1-6; D gene uncertain. There are 14 residues in the CDR3. Trimming removed 6 bases from V and 0 bases from J, with 6 bases in between. Germline lookup yields CDR1 SEHNR and CDR2 FQNEAQ (reference sequence). For the CDR3, the DNA is TGTGCCAGCAGTAGCCGCTCCTATAATTCACCCCTCCACTTT. Protein: CASSSRSYNSPLHF.